The clone carrying this T cell receptor (beta chain) was detected once. Clones were read by immunoSEQ multiplex PCR, and TCRdb kept only the in-frame ones, dropping some. The sample includes tens of thousands of clones, about 83% of them seen just once. This record belongs to a study of blood T cell repertoires in COVID-19. This CDR3 comprises 14 residues. Per the germline V gene, CDR1 is SGHTA and CDR2 is FQGNSA. V was cut by 0 bases and J by 0 bases, with 5 bases left in between. Material: peripheral blood. V gene TRBV7-2 combines with J gene TRBJ2-5; D not resolved. The clonotype originates from a woman aged 55-69 years with acute or convalescent COVID-19. CDR3 sequence reads: CASSLAGYQETQYF. The CDR3 DNA is TGTGCCAGCAGCTTAGCCGGGTACCAAGAGACCCAGTACTTC.